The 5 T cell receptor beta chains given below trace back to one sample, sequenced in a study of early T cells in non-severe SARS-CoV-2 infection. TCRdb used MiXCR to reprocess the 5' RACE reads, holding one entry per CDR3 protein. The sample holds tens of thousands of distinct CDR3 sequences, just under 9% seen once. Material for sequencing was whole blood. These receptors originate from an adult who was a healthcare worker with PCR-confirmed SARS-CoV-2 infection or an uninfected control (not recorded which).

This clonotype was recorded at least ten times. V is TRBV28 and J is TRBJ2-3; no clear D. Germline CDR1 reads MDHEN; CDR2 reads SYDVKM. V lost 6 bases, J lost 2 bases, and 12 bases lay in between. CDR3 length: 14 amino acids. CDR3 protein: CASSRRILTDTQYF. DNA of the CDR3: TGTGCCAGCAGCCGCCGTATCCTCACAGATACGCAGTATTTT.

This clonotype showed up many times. The DNA for the CDR3 is TGTGCCAGCAGCTCAAGACAGGGAGGCGTCTATGGCTACACCTTC. It specifies CASSSRQGGVYGYTF. V is TRBV13 and J is TRBJ1-2, with 7 nucleotides matching TRBD1. V shed 4 bases and J 4 bases; nucleotides not matched to a gene: 9. The length of the CDR3 is 15 residues. Germline lookup yields CDR1 PRHDT and CDR2 FYEKMQ (reference sequence).

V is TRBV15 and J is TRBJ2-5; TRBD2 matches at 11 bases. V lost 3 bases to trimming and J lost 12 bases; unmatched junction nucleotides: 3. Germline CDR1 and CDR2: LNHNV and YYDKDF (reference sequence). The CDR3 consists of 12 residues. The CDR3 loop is CATSSPGLAEYF. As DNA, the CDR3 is TGTGCCACCAGCAGCCCGGGACTAGCGGAGTACTTC.

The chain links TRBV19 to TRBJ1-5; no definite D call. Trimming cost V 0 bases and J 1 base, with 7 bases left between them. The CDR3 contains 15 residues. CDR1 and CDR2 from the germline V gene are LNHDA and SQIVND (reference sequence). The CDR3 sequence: CASSIDPGSNQPQHF. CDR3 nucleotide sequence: TGTGCCAGTAGTATAGACCCGGGAAGCAATCAGCCCCAGCATTTT. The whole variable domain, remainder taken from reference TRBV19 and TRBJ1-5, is DGGITQSPKYLFRKEGQNVTLSCEQNLNHDAMYWYRQDPGQGLRLIYYSQIVNDFQKGDIAEGYSVSREKKESFPLTVTSAQKNPTAFYLCASSIDPGSNQPQHFGDGTRLSIL.

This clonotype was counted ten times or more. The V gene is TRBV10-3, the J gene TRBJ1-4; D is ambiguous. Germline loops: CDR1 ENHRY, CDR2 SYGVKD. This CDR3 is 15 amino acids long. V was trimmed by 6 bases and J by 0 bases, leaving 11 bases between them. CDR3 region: CAISDGGATNEKLFF. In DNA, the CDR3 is TGTGCCATCAGCGACGGTGGGGCAACTAATGAAAAACTGTTTTTT.